The clone carrying this TCR beta chain was seen a handful of times. This entry comes from a study of T-cell memory formation after mild COVID-19. This CDR3 spans 15 amino acids. Losses at the gene ends were 5 bases for V and 4 bases for J; bases not matched to a gene: 6. CDR1 is SGHTA and CDR2 is FQGNSA in the germline V gene. 5'RACE primed at constant segments yielded TCR alpha and TCR beta cDNA libraries bearing sample barcodes and UMIs. TCRdb ran MiXCR on the 5' RACE reads and lists one entry per CDR3 protein. Of 530,000 or so distinct CDR3 sequences detected, approximately 15% appear once; the ten largest clones hold about 8.1%.

The chain combines TRBV7-2 with TRBJ1-1; 11 bases are a match to TRBD1. The TCR originated in an adult woman who had mild COVID-19 (a few samples of this study predate the infection). Cell type and time point are not known. The sequenced sample was PBMCs or a T cell subset sorted from them (not recorded which). The CDR3 here is CASSTWTGGSTEAFF. The CDR3, as DNA: TGTGCCAGCAGCACTTGGACAGGGGGCAGCACTGAAGCTTTCTTT.